The clone carrying this TCR beta chain was observed a few times. What it binds is unknown. Repertoires were generated with immunoSEQ multiplex PCR, while TCRdb's copy carries only in-frame clones and drops some. The sample carries approximately 28,000 clones, more than 70% recorded once. These data originate in a study of OX40 agonist ivuxolimab in advanced cancers. Background on the study: In this cohort, patients received ivuxolimab, an agonistic anti-OX40 (CD134) antibody. Participants, roughly 81% male, averaged roughly 55 years of age, ranging from roughly 20 to 85. The study's findings and limits: In the 0.1 to 3.0 mg/kg range, CD4+ and CD8+ blood T cells had expanded clonally by week 6. Antigens targeted by the expanded peripheral T cells were not determined.

The TCR sequence derives from an adult with an advanced solid tumor such as melanoma, head and neck, liver or kidney cancer. The sample consisted of CD4+ or CD8+ T cells sorted from blood, taken in a trial of the OX40 agonist ivuxolimab.

Here the CDR3 reads CASSLAWSSGNTIYF. The CDR3 nucleotides are TGTGCCAGCAGTTTAGCGTGGAGCTCTGGAAACACCATATATTTT. The chain carries TRBV28 and TRBJ1-3, with D unclear. The CDR3 length is 15 residues. The V and J ends lost 2 bases and 0 bases respectively, with 8 bases between them. CDR1 MDHEN and CDR2 SYDVKM come from the germline V gene.